The present TCR beta chain was sequenced within a study of blood T cell repertoires in COVID-19. Study context: Sites across the United States, Italy and Spain contributed samples from acute and convalescent COVID-19. PBMCs, B-cell-depleted T cells, or T cells provided the cDNA or gDNA that made up the material.

Per the original data handling: Nucleated cell number was recorded as an estimate derived from reference gene primer amplification. The repertoire was sequenced with immunoSEQ multiplex PCR; TCRdb's copy has only in-frame clones and lacks some. Clonal size and the V and J genes are those of that table, whereas D and trimming came from the DNA. The data show 85,000 to 110,000 clones, with about 89% seen just once and approximately 3.6% held by the top ten. V lost 4 bases and J lost 4; bases outside the gene matches: 6. The CDR3 consists of 15 residues. Germline V CDR1 and CDR2: MGHDK, SYGVNS. The chain recombines TRBV25-1 with TRBJ2-3, with 9 positions matching TRBD2. The receptor was derived from a woman aged 55-75 years with acute or convalescent COVID-19. The sample was peripheral blood. CDR3 nucleotides: TGTGCCAGCAGTGTGGCTAGCGGGACGTCAGATACGCAGTATTTT. It yields the protein CASSVASGTSDTQYF.